Below, one TCR beta chain is given with its context. Its cognate antigen is unknown. Measured with immunoSEQ multiplex PCR; TCRdb has only the in-frame clones, and not every one. This table has approximately 2,300,000 clones, around 93% appearing once. Germline V CDR1 and CDR2: LNHDA, SQIVND (reference sequence). The CDR3 runs to 16 residues. V dropped 4 bases and J dropped 2; count of bases not matched to a gene: 8. This record belongs to a study of shared clonotypes between healthy human individuals. About the research overall: Those who served as donors were a couple of women and three men between the ages of 18 and 49. Study observations and caveats: Represented genetic and exposure-history diversity was restricted by having few donors.

The study drew its donors from healthy HIV-negative adults without recent acute infections or vaccinations. The sequencing input was naive CD4+ T cells from PBMCs. The sample's subset: CD45RA+ positively selected. This chain links TRBV19 with TRBJ2-3; 8 bases agree with TRBD2. This TCR derives from a man between 18 and 29 years old in good health. Some clones in this sample may be carry-over from other donors' samples. The CDR3 reads CASSTTGTRATDTQYF. Written as DNA, the CDR3 is TGTGCCAGTAGTACAACCGGGACTAGGGCCACAGATACGCAGTATTTT. The whole variable domain, filled in from reference TRBV19 and TRBJ2-3, reads DGGITQSPKYLFRKEGQNVTLSCEQNLNHDAMYWYRQDPGQGLRLIYYSQIVNDFQKGDIAEGYSVSREKKESFPLTVTSAQKNPTAFYLCASSTTGTRATDTQYFGPGTRLTVL.